The T cell receptor beta chain described here comes from a study of graft-versus-host responses after intestinal transplantation. Turning to the study itself: Multivisceral, liver-intestinal, or isolated intestinal transplants were received by the recipients. After anti-thymocyte globulin induction, recipients took tacrolimus and steroids for two to three years.

In its sample, this clone was seen a few times. Antigen: not known. The assay was immunoSEQ multiplex PCR, and TCRdb's table has in-frame clones only and misses some. The sample lists tens of thousands of clones; 90% to 95% were seen once. The germline V gene has CDR1 SGHKS and CDR2 YYEKEE (reference sequence). CDR3 length equals 13 residues. Deletions cut 0 bases from V and 4 bases from J, with 7 bases between. The sequencing here drew on unstimulated CD8+ T cells sorted from spleen or lymph node cells, taken before intestinal transplant. V usage is TRBV5-5 and J usage is TRBJ1-2; D might be TRBD1 (5 bases). The TCR was taken from a human donor who received an intestinal transplant. CDR3 coding DNA: TGTGCCAGCAGCTTGGAACAGGCCTATGGCTACACCTTC. Amino acid sequence: CASSLEQAYGYTF.